Listed below are T cell receptor beta chains from one sample, sequenced in a study of blood T cells in healthy people across ages. One entry per CDR3 protein results from TCRdb running MiXCR on the 5' RACE reads. This sample carries over 600,000 distinct CDR3 sequences, roughly 50% of them seen once, and the ten largest clones take under 30%. The specimen sequenced was blood. The receptors were sampled from a man aged 35-49 years in good health. CDR3s include the opening cysteine and the closing phenylalanine or tryptophan. A D gene is named only where the DNA matches it firmly. Part of the rows lack a size; the others show once, few, many or a class for expanded clones.

J gene: TRBJ1-1
V gene: TRBV6-2/TRBV6-3
D gene: -
CDR3 length: 15
clone size: -
CDR3 protein: CASSRRGLGGTEAFF
CDR3 DNA: TGTGCCAGCAGTCGGCGGGGCCTAGGTGGCACTGAAGCTTTCTTT

J gene: TRBJ2-4
V gene: TRBV5-5
D gene: -
CDR3 length: 14
clone size: -
CDR3 protein: CASSTGLVPNIQYF
CDR3 DNA: TGTGCCAGCAGCACGGGACTTGTCCCAAACATTCAGTACTTC

J gene: TRBJ1-2
V gene: TRBV2
D gene: TRBD1
CDR3 length: 18
clone size: -
CDR3 protein: CASSEFTGQGIANYGYTF
CDR3 DNA: TGTGCCAGCAGTGAATTTACGGGACAGGGGATAGCTAACTATGGCTACACCTTC

J gene: TRBJ1-2
V gene: TRBV7-2
D gene: -
CDR3 length: 18
clone size: -
CDR3 protein: CASSLPGAGGRESYGYTF
CDR3 DNA: TGTGCCAGCAGCTTACCCGGGGCTGGGGGGCGCGAATCCTATGGCTACACCTTC

J gene: TRBJ2-3
V gene: TRBV5-1
D gene: TRBD2
CDR3 length: 14
clone size: -
CDR3 protein: CASSLGGSGGTQYF
CDR3 DNA: TGCGCCAGCAGCTTGGGAGGTAGCGGGGGGACGCAGTATTTT

J gene: TRBJ2-7
V gene: TRBV13
D gene: TRBD2
CDR3 length: 15
clone size: few
CDR3 protein: CASSLGRTSGIEQYF
CDR3 DNA: TGTGCCAGCAGCTTAGGGCGGACTAGCGGGATAGAGCAGTACTTC

J gene: TRBJ1-4
V gene: TRBV4-2
D gene: -
CDR3 length: 19
clone size: few
CDR3 protein: CASSQDGNSPGRRNEKLFF
CDR3 DNA: TGTGCCAGCAGCCAAGATGGGAACTCACCGGGACGGCGGAATGAAAAACTGTTTTTT

J gene: TRBJ1-4
V gene: TRBV12-3/TRBV12-4
D gene: TRBD1
CDR3 length: 13
clone size: -
CDR3 protein: CASRKGAPEGLFF
CDR3 DNA: TGTGCCAGCAGAAAGGGGGCCCCAGAGGGGCTGTTTTTT

J gene: TRBJ1-5
V gene: TRBV3-1
D gene: -
CDR3 length: 13
clone size: -
CDR3 protein: CASSQDFHQPQHF
CDR3 DNA: TGTGCCAGCAGCCAAGATTTCCATCAGCCCCAGCATTTT

J gene: TRBJ1-4
V gene: TRBV5-1
D gene: TRBD1
CDR3 length: 15
clone size: -
CDR3 protein: CASSFQGVTSEKLFF
CDR3 DNA: TGCGCCAGCAGCTTTCAGGGGGTAACTAGTGAAAAACTGTTTTTT

J gene: TRBJ2-4
V gene: TRBV12-3/TRBV12-4
D gene: -
CDR3 length: 20
clone size: -
CDR3 protein: CASSLAGSAWNPSRLNIQYF
CDR3 DNA: TGTGCCAGCAGTTTAGCCGGTTCGGCTTGGAACCCATCGAGACTAAACATTCAGTACTTC

J gene: TRBJ2-3
V gene: TRBV12-3/TRBV12-4
D gene: TRBD1
CDR3 length: 15
clone size: few
CDR3 protein: CASNRQGGVADTQYF
CDR3 DNA: TGTGCCAGCAATAGACAGGGGGGCGTCGCAGATACGCAGTATTTT

J gene: TRBJ1-1
V gene: TRBV20-1
D gene: -
CDR3 length: 13
clone size: few
CDR3 protein: CSARLTDNTEAFF
CDR3 DNA: TGCAGTGCTAGATTGACAGACAACACTGAAGCTTTCTTT

J gene: TRBJ2-1
V gene: TRBV9
D gene: TRBD2
CDR3 length: 17
clone size: -
CDR3 protein: CASSVDSLAGVNNEQFF
CDR3 DNA: TGTGCCAGCAGCGTAGATTCCCTAGCGGGAGTCAACAATGAGCAGTTCTTC

J gene: TRBJ2-7
V gene: TRBV15
D gene: -
CDR3 length: 18
clone size: -
CDR3 protein: CATSRGRDEAAFSYEQYF
CDR3 DNA: TGTGCCACCAGCAGAGGACGGGACGAAGCCGCCTTCTCCTACGAGCAGTACTTC

J gene: TRBJ2-7
V gene: TRBV5-1
D gene: -
CDR3 length: 15
clone size: -
CDR3 protein: CASSLEGRTYYEQYF
CDR3 DNA: TGCGCCAGCAGCTTGGAAGGGAGAACCTACTACGAGCAGTACTTC

J gene: TRBJ2-5
V gene: TRBV11-2
D gene: -
CDR3 length: 15
clone size: -
CDR3 protein: CASSLDGAAKETQYF
CDR3 DNA: TGTGCCAGCAGCTTAGATGGCGCGGCAAAAGAGACCCAGTACTTC

J gene: TRBJ1-2
V gene: TRBV24-1
D gene: -
CDR3 length: 14
clone size: -
CDR3 protein: CATSAEGFAYGYTF
CDR3 DNA: TGTGCCACCAGTGCGGAGGGGTTCGCCTATGGCTACACCTTC

J gene: TRBJ2-1
V gene: TRBV20-1
D gene: -
CDR3 length: 14
clone size: -
CDR3 protein: CSARDPQGVNEQFF
CDR3 DNA: TGCAGTGCTAGAGATCCCCAGGGTGTTAATGAGCAGTTCTTC

J gene: TRBJ2-2
V gene: TRBV20-1
D gene: TRBD2
CDR3 length: 18
clone size: -
CDR3 protein: CSASVPRGLAGVAGELFF
CDR3 DNA: TGCAGTGCTTCCGTTCCCCGCGGACTAGCGGGAGTTGCCGGGGAGCTGTTTTTT

J gene: TRBJ1-2
V gene: TRBV27
D gene: TRBD1
CDR3 length: 13
clone size: -
CDR3 protein: CASTGQGNYGYTF
CDR3 DNA: TGTGCCAGCACGGGACAGGGGAACTATGGCTACACCTTC

J gene: TRBJ1-6
V gene: TRBV6-6
D gene: -
CDR3 length: 17
clone size: -
CDR3 protein: CASRPNFRSDLNSPLHF
CDR3 DNA: TGTGCCAGCAGACCGAACTTCCGGTCAGACTTAAATTCACCCCTCCACTTT

J gene: TRBJ2-1
V gene: TRBV9
D gene: TRBD2
CDR3 length: 15
clone size: -
CDR3 protein: CASSVIAGGLYEQFF
CDR3 DNA: TGTGCCAGCAGCGTAATAGCGGGGGGGCTCTATGAGCAGTTCTTC

J gene: TRBJ1-5
V gene: TRBV7-2
D gene: TRBD1
CDR3 length: 15
clone size: -
CDR3 protein: CASSLGQGVFQPQHF
CDR3 DNA: TGTGCCAGCAGCTTAGGACAGGGGGTTTTTCAGCCCCAGCATTTT

J gene: TRBJ1-1
V gene: TRBV10-3
D gene: -
CDR3 length: 14
clone size: -
CDR3 protein: CAISESAAGAVAFF
CDR3 DNA: TGTGCCATCAGTGAGTCTGCGGCGGGGGCGGTAGCTTTCTTT

J gene: TRBJ2-1
V gene: TRBV25-1
D gene: -
CDR3 length: 17
clone size: few
CDR3 protein: CASSESRRKSSYNEQFF
CDR3 DNA: TGTGCCAGCAGTGAATCCAGGAGAAAGAGCTCCTACAATGAGCAGTTCTTC

J gene: TRBJ2-1
V gene: TRBV7-2
D gene: TRBD1
CDR3 length: 16
clone size: once
CDR3 protein: CASQLHTGVSHNEQFF
CDR3 DNA: TGTGCCAGCCAACTTCACACAGGGGTTTCCCACAATGAGCAGTTCTTC

J gene: TRBJ2-1
V gene: TRBV7-2
D gene: TRBD2
CDR3 length: 14
clone size: -
CDR3 protein: CASSSGTRRNEQFF
CDR3 DNA: TGTGCCAGCAGCTCCGGGACTAGGAGGAATGAGCAGTTCTTC

J gene: TRBJ2-3
V gene: TRBV7-3
D gene: -
CDR3 length: 13
clone size: few
CDR3 protein: CASSFIGTDTQYF
CDR3 DNA: TGTGCCAGCAGCTTTATCGGCACAGATACGCAGTATTTT

J gene: TRBJ2-5
V gene: TRBV20-1
D gene: -
CDR3 length: 14
clone size: -
CDR3 protein: CSAGGGEDRETQYF
CDR3 DNA: TGCAGTGCTGGGGGGGGCGAGGATAGGGAGACCCAGTACTTC

J gene: TRBJ2-2
V gene: TRBV7-2
D gene: -
CDR3 length: 15
clone size: -
CDR3 protein: CASSPDGFNTGELFF
CDR3 DNA: TGTGCCAGCAGTCCCGACGGATTTAACACCGGGGAGCTGTTTTTT

J gene: TRBJ2-3
V gene: TRBV6-6
D gene: TRBD2
CDR3 length: 17
clone size: -
CDR3 protein: CASIGTSIGPRTDTQYF
CDR3 DNA: TGTGCCAGCATCGGGACTAGCATAGGTCCCCGCACAGATACGCAGTATTTT

J gene: TRBJ1-6
V gene: TRBV5-1
D gene: -
CDR3 length: 15
clone size: many
CDR3 protein: CASSLVRQDNSPLHF
CDR3 DNA: TGCGCCAGCAGCTTGGTTCGACAGGATAATTCACCCCTCCACTTT

J gene: TRBJ2-6
V gene: TRBV6-2/TRBV6-3
D gene: -
CDR3 length: 15
clone size: -
CDR3 protein: CASSYSNSGANVLTF
CDR3 DNA: TGTGCCAGCAGCTATTCCAACTCTGGGGCCAACGTCCTGACTTTC

J gene: TRBJ2-5
V gene: TRBV7-9
D gene: -
CDR3 length: 16
clone size: -
CDR3 protein: CASSLSRGARTETQYF
CDR3 DNA: TGTGCCAGCAGCTTAAGCAGGGGTGCGCGGACAGAGACCCAGTACTTC

J gene: TRBJ1-2
V gene: TRBV2
D gene: TRBD1
CDR3 length: 12
clone size: few
CDR3 protein: CASSRGPAGYTF
CDR3 DNA: TGTGCCAGCAGCAGGGGGCCGGCGGGCTACACCTTC

J gene: TRBJ2-1
V gene: TRBV20-1
D gene: TRBD1
CDR3 length: 15
clone size: -
CDR3 protein: CSARDSRTGDNEQFF
CDR3 DNA: TGCAGTGCTAGAGATTCGAGAACAGGGGACAATGAGCAGTTCTTC

J gene: TRBJ1-1
V gene: TRBV7-9
D gene: -
CDR3 length: 12
clone size: once
CDR3 protein: CASSPPSPEAFF
CDR3 DNA: TGTGCCAGCAGCCCCCCGAGTCCCGAAGCTTTCTTT

J gene: TRBJ2-4
V gene: TRBV24-1
D gene: -
CDR3 length: 19
clone size: once
CDR3 protein: CATSDLFPHGPLAKNIQYF
CDR3 DNA: TGTGCCACCAGTGATTTGTTTCCACACGGGCCGTTAGCCAAAAACATTCAGTACTTC

J gene: TRBJ1-2
V gene: TRBV12-3/TRBV12-4
D gene: -
CDR3 length: 16
clone size: -
CDR3 protein: CASSFNPGSPNYGYTF
CDR3 DNA: TGTGCCAGCAGTTTTAATCCAGGGAGCCCTAACTATGGCTACACCTTC

J gene: TRBJ2-1
V gene: TRBV29-1
D gene: -
CDR3 length: 13
clone size: -
CDR3 protein: CSVLEQGYNEQFF
CDR3 DNA: TGCAGCGTGTTGGAACAGGGATACAATGAGCAGTTCTTC

J gene: TRBJ2-3
V gene: TRBV24-1
D gene: TRBD1
CDR3 length: 18
clone size: -
CDR3 protein: CATSDFFLGQGEEDTQYF
CDR3 DNA: TGTGCCACCAGTGATTTTTTTCTGGGACAGGGGGAAGAGGATACGCAGTATTTT

J gene: TRBJ2-3
V gene: TRBV4-2
D gene: TRBD2
CDR3 length: 17
clone size: -
CDR3 protein: CASSHLDGGGSTDTQYF
CDR3 DNA: TGTGCCAGCAGCCATCTAGATGGCGGGGGAAGCACAGATACGCAGTATTTT

J gene: TRBJ2-1
V gene: TRBV12-3/TRBV12-4
D gene: -
CDR3 length: 14
clone size: once
CDR3 protein: CASDQRTSYNEQFF
CDR3 DNA: TGTGCCAGCGATCAGCGGACCTCCTACAATGAGCAGTTCTTC

J gene: TRBJ2-2
V gene: TRBV4-3
D gene: -
CDR3 length: 15
clone size: -
CDR3 protein: CASSLLGGSVGELFF
CDR3 DNA: TGCGCCAGCAGCCTCTTGGGGGGATCGGTCGGGGAGCTGTTTTTT

J gene: TRBJ1-2
V gene: TRBV12-3/TRBV12-4
D gene: TRBD1
CDR3 length: 14
clone size: -
CDR3 protein: CVSKPTGFDYSYTF
CDR3 DNA: TGTGTCAGCAAACCGACAGGGTTCGACTATAGCTACACCTTC

J gene: TRBJ2-5
V gene: TRBV24-1
D gene: TRBD2
CDR3 length: 18
clone size: once
CDR3 protein: CATSDPGLAGRYQETQYF
CDR3 DNA: TGTGCCACCAGTGATCCGGGACTAGCGGGAAGATACCAAGAGACCCAGTACTTC

J gene: TRBJ2-7
V gene: TRBV27
D gene: -
CDR3 length: 14
clone size: -
CDR3 protein: CASSLQDKRDEQYF
CDR3 DNA: TGTGCCAGCAGTCTCCAGGACAAGAGGGACGAGCAGTACTTC